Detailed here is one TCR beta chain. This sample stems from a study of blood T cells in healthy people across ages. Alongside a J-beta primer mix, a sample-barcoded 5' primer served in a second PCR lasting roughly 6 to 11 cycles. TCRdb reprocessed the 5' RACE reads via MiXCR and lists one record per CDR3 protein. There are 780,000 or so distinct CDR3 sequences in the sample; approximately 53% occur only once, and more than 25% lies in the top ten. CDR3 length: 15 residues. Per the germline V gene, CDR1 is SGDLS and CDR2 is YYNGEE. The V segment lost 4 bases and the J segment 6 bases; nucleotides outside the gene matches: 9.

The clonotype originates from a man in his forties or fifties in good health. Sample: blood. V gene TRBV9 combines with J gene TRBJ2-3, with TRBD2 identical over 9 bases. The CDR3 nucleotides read TGTGCCAGCAGCTTCGGACTAGCGTCGATCGATACGCAGTATTTT. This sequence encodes CASSFGLASIDTQYF.